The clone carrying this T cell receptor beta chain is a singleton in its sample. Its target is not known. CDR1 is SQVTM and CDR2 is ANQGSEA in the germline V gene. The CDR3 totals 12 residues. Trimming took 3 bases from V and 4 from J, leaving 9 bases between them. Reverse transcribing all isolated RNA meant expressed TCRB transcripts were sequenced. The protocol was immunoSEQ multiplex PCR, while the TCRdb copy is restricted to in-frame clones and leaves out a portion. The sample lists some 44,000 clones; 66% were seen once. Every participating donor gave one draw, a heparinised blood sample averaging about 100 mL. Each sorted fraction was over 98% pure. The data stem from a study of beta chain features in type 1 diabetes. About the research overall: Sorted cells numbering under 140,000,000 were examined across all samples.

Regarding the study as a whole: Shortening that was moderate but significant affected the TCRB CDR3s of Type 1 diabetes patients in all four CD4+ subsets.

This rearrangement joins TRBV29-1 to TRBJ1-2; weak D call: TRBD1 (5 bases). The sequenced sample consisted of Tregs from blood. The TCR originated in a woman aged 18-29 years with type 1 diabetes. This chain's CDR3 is CSVDAGSYGYTF. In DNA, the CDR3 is TGCAGCGTTGACGCAGGGTCCTATGGCTACACCTTC.